This T cell receptor beta chain was recorded in a study of T cell responses to AZD1222 COVID-19 vaccine (dated by TCRdb to the early 2020s). About the full investigation: A total of just over 230 trial participants underwent TCR sequencing, of whom 207 had received two doses of AZD1222 and around 25 had received two doses of the MenACWY control vaccine. Trial participants were enrolled by age into subgroups of 18-55, 56-69 and 70-plus years, and approximately 150, 30 and 60 TCR-sequenced participants, respectively, were included in these subgroups. Overall study results and their limits: In the small 56-69-year group, the increase in depth fell short of significance, most likely because of low power. Reportedly, almost half of the unique spike-specific TCRs recognized epitopes lying outside the regions that are mutated in the B.1.351 and B.1.1.7 variants. Because no day 14 peak-response samples were available, repertoires were characterized only after the peak T cell response. The whole spike protein was spanned by vaccine-associated CD4 TCRs, and dominant responses were seen in regions 160-218 and 743-854. Conclusions about previously exposed vaccinees are limited because only 6 or 7 AZD1222 recipients were SARS-CoV-2 seropositive at baseline. Participants were mostly white British, with more females than males. The authors suggested clonal diversity may have been underestimated. A significant rise in spike-specific TCR breadth and depth was observed after two AZD1222 doses relative to day 0 and relative to MenACWY recipients.

To note about this clone: The antigen it recognizes is unknown. Base qualities are not provided; no much larger clone lies one nucleotide away.

The CDR3 regions of human TCRbeta chains were subjected to immunosequencing. In the authors' own workflow: TCRs in the repertoires were compared against a reference library of SARS-CoV-2-specific TCRs that had been generated with the MIRA antigen-specificity platform. Breadth was defined as the fraction of unique TCRs that were SARS-CoV-2-associated, and depth was defined as the fraction of total T cells that were SARS-CoV-2-associated. Each spike-specific TCR was assigned to its reactive spike region and to a CD4 or CD8 class using the MIRA data. Log10-transformed breadth and depth values were compared by one-way ANOVA with Sidak's multiple comparisons tests. The clones in this table, taken by TCRdb from immuneACCESS, are in-frame only. Not every clone is retained; where verified, under half of the shortfall comes from an unresolved V gene, and the cause of the rest is unknown. Clonal size and the V and J genes are those of that table, whereas D and trimming came from the DNA. This sample holds about 160,000 clones; under 95% were observed only once. The ten largest clonotypes hold less than 1.3% of the sample.

This specimen's time point label, per the study, means: about 28 days (+/-7) after the second vaccine dose. AZD1222 recipients whose second dose came at about 4 weeks and those whose second dose came at about 12 weeks were combined into one group, since spike-specific TCR depth and breadth did not differ between the two schedules. The vaccinee samples were drawn from two UK trials, COV001 and COV002, one of which was a single-blind randomized controlled phase 2/3 trial testing AZD1222 (ChAdOx1 nCoV-19) in healthy adults. Trial participant PBMC samples were collected at day 0 and day 28 after the second dose for TCRbeta chain sequencing. The source was peripheral blood, collected 28 days after the second AZD1222 dose. This receptor was taken from an adult who received the AZD1222 COVID-19 vaccine.

This receptor carries the CDR3 CASSQGRLAGGGEQFF. The nucleotides are TGCGCCAGCAGCCAGGGGAGGTTAGCGGGGGGCGGTGAGCAGTTCTTC. The chain links TRBV4-1 with TRBJ2-1; 10 junctional bases match TRBD2. Its CDR3 holds 16 amino acids, cysteine through phenylalanine. The entry retains the CDR3 DNA only, 48 bases that are in frame from base 1. From a lookup of the germline V gene, CDR1 and CDR2 are MGHRA and YSYEKL. V ends up 3 bases short and J 9 bases short, with an unmatched junction base count of 11.